This T cell receptor beta chain is drawn from a study of tumor-infiltrating lymphocytes in primary liver carcinoma. Study details: Both sexes were represented among patients, who were 30 to 69 years old.

Findings and caveats of the study: Relative to tumor region pairs, the tumor-adjacent and tumor-blood pairs showed overlap that was lower. Tumor tissue displayed a significantly greater top-250-clone fraction than blood (p = 0.039).

Germline V lookup: CDR1 SGHAT, CDR2 FQNNGV. This CDR3 comprises 14 residues. The ends were cut back, 2 bases at V and 4 bases at J, with 11 bases in the middle. Turning to this clonotype: The antigen is unknown. The CDR3 does not close with the conserved phenylalanine or tryptophan, likely indicating a read error.

Starting from 450 to 500 ng of total RNA, TCR beta cDNA was produced with a primer in the constant region. Slightly modified ARM-PCR served as the procedure for the TCR beta libraries. These libraries came from three rounds of nested multiplex PCR. TRBV1-TRBV30 forward primers and a C-beta reverse primer were used in the first two PCR rounds, which each ran for nine to ten cycles. TCRdb reprocessed the multiplex PCR reads via MiXCR and lists one record per CDR3 protein. Among fewer than 350,000 distinct CDR3 sequences listed, less than 75% were seen once. The blood RNA (from unsorted whole blood) was obtained, and germline DNA was also extracted.

The chain links TRBV11-2 to TRBJ2-5; tentatively, D is TRBD2 (5 bases). Sequencing was carried out using peripheral blood. This sequence originates from a middle-aged man with primary liver carcinoma and hepatitis B virus infection. This CDR3 reads CASSLMRVGETQYV. The CDR3 DNA is TGTGCCAGCAGCTTAATGAGGGTAGGAGAGACCCAGTACGTA.